Listed here is a single T cell receptor beta chain. This sample was included in a study of cytomegalovirus exposure and HLA in healthy donors. Primers for the PCR totalled 60 Vbeta and 13 Jbeta. The assay was immunoSEQ multiplex PCR, and TCRdb's table has in-frame clones only and misses some. In the table there are more than 95,000 clones, about 80% of which are singletons. This sequence was found in a woman between 50 and 59 years old in good health and CMV-seropositive. Sequencing used PBMCs.

CDR3 amino acids: CASSQDWQNTEAFF. CDR3 DNA: TGCGCCAGCAGCCAAGATTGGCAGAACACTGAAGCTTTCTTT. The chain couples TRBV4-3 to TRBJ1-1; D unresolved. This CDR3 has 14 residues. CDR1 is LGHNA, CDR2 YSLEER, per germline. The germline V and J ends were trimmed by 0 bases and 1 base, with 6 bases remaining between them.